Listed below are T cell receptor beta chains from one sample, sequenced in a study of PD-L1 blockade in urothelial cancer. Repertoires were generated with immunoSEQ multiplex PCR, while TCRdb's copy carries only in-frame clones and drops some. There are under 95,000 clones in the sample; 84% occur only once, and roughly 1.9% lies in the top ten. Specimen: PBMCs, collected around atezolizumab (anti-PD-L1) treatment. The receptor source for this set is a man aged 60-69 years with urothelial cancer. Both conserved end residues are part of each CDR3. Each record gives: V gene, clone size, CDR3 length, D gene, J gene, CDR3 DNA, CDR3 protein. A D gene is named only where the DNA matches it firmly. Some rows have no size entry. The others give once, few or many, or a class for an expanded clone.

v_gene: TRBV4-3; abundance: NA; len: 17; d_gene: TRBD2; j_gene: TRBJ2-3; CDR3nt: TGCGCCAGCAGCCAAGCCACCAGCGGGAGTATCACAGATACGCAGTATTTT; CDR3aa: CASSQATSGSITDTQYF
v_gene: TRBV10-3; abundance: NA; len: 15; d_gene: TRBD2; j_gene: TRBJ2-3; CDR3nt: TGTGCCATCAGGATGGGACTAGCGGGCACAGATACGCAGTATTTT; CDR3aa: CAIRMGLAGTDTQYF
v_gene: TRBV11-2; abundance: NA; len: 15; d_gene: NA; j_gene: TRBJ2-7; CDR3nt: TGTGCCAGCAGCGGTGTGAGTAGCCTCTCCTACGAGCAGTACTTC; CDR3aa: CASSGVSSLSYEQYF
v_gene: TRBV7-2; abundance: once; len: 14; d_gene: TRBD2; j_gene: TRBJ2-3; CDR3nt: TGTGCCAGCAGCTGGACTAGCGGGACAGATACGCAGTATTTT; CDR3aa: CASSWTSGTDTQYF
v_gene: TRBV4-3; abundance: NA; len: 18; d_gene: NA; j_gene: TRBJ2-1; CDR3nt: TGCGCCAGCAGCCAAGGGACAGCGCCTACGAACTCCTACAATGAGCAGTTCTTC; CDR3aa: CASSQGTAPTNSYNEQFF
v_gene: TRBV11-3; abundance: NA; len: 17; d_gene: TRBD1; j_gene: TRBJ1-2; CDR3nt: TGTGCCAGCAGCTCCCAAGGCGGGACAGAGAGGAACTATGGCTACACCTTC; CDR3aa: CASSSQGGTERNYGYTF
v_gene: TRBV5-4; abundance: NA; len: 16; d_gene: TRBD1; j_gene: TRBJ2-7; CDR3nt: TGTGCCAGCAGCTTGGGTCGGACAGGGTCATCTGTAGAGCAGTACTTC; CDR3aa: CASSLGRTGSSVEQYF
v_gene: TRBV7-9; abundance: few; len: 15; d_gene: NA; j_gene: TRBJ2-7; CDR3nt: TGTGCCAGCAGCTTCGGGCAGGGCGGCAGCTACGAGCAGTACTTC; CDR3aa: CASSFGQGGSYEQYF
v_gene: TRBV6-1; abundance: many; len: 13; d_gene: NA; j_gene: TRBJ1-2; CDR3nt: TGTGCCACAGAATCCGGGACATACTATGGCTACACCTTC; CDR3aa: CATESGTYYGYTF
v_gene: TRBV6-6; abundance: few; len: 13; d_gene: NA; j_gene: TRBJ1-1; CDR3nt: TGTGCCAGCAGCCTACCATTGAGCACTGAAGCTTTCTTT; CDR3aa: CASSLPLSTEAFF
v_gene: TRBV28; abundance: NA; len: 13; d_gene: NA; j_gene: TRBJ2-1; CDR3nt: TGTGCCAGCAGCGAGGGCCGCTACAATGAGCAGTTCTTC; CDR3aa: CASSEGRYNEQFF
v_gene: TRBV6-1; abundance: NA; len: 13; d_gene: NA; j_gene: TRBJ2-3; CDR3nt: TGTGCCAGCCAGGGACTCCTCACAGATACGCAGTATTTT; CDR3aa: CASQGLLTDTQYF
v_gene: TRBV25-1; abundance: NA; len: 15; d_gene: NA; j_gene: TRBJ1-2; CDR3nt: TGTGCCAGCAGTGAAGCCTGGGCGGGAAACTATGGCTACACCTTC; CDR3aa: CASSEAWAGNYGYTF
v_gene: TRBV19; abundance: NA; len: 16; d_gene: NA; j_gene: TRBJ2-7; CDR3nt: TGTGCCAGTGCTCTGGATAGCGCCCCGGCTCGTGACGAGCAGTACTTC; CDR3aa: CASALDSAPARDEQYF
v_gene: TRBV19; abundance: NA; len: 16; d_gene: TRBD1; j_gene: TRBJ1-5; CDR3nt: TGTGCCAGTACTACCCCTGGACAGGGGGCGCGTCAGCCCCAGCATTTT; CDR3aa: CASTTPGQGARQPQHF
v_gene: TRBV19; abundance: NA; len: 15; d_gene: TRBD1; j_gene: TRBJ2-7; CDR3nt: TGTGCCAGTAGTATCGCAGGGGGCGATTTTTACGAGCAGTACTTC; CDR3aa: CASSIAGGDFYEQYF
v_gene: TRBV27; abundance: few; len: 15; d_gene: NA; j_gene: TRBJ2-6; CDR3nt: TGTGCCAGCAGTTTAGTCTCCGCTGGGGCCAACGTCCTGACTTTC; CDR3aa: CASSLVSAGANVLTF
v_gene: TRBV14; abundance: NA; len: 16; d_gene: NA; j_gene: TRBJ2-1; CDR3nt: TGTGCCAGCAGCCTACCCGGGACTTCCCGGGGTCGGGAGCAGTTCTTC; CDR3aa: CASSLPGTSRGREQFF
v_gene: TRBV28; abundance: NA; len: 16; d_gene: TRBD1; j_gene: TRBJ2-7; CDR3nt: TGTGCCAGCAGTTTATACGGACAGGGAACCTACTACGAGCAGTACTTC; CDR3aa: CASSLYGQGTYYEQYF
v_gene: TRBV6-1; abundance: NA; len: 16; d_gene: NA; j_gene: TRBJ1-5; CDR3nt: TGTGCCAGCAGTAAAGAACAGGGAAGTGGCAATCAGCCCCAGCATTTT; CDR3aa: CASSKEQGSGNQPQHF
v_gene: TRBV30; abundance: NA; len: 11; d_gene: TRBD1; j_gene: TRBJ1-2; CDR3nt: TGTGCCGGGGGACAGAACTATGGCTACACCTTC; CDR3aa: CAGGQNYGYTF
v_gene: TRBV20-1; abundance: NA; len: 11; d_gene: NA; j_gene: TRBJ2-1; CDR3nt: TGCAGTGTGGCGGGGGCCAATGAGCAGTTCTTC; CDR3aa: CSVAGANEQFF
v_gene: TRBV7-9; abundance: NA; len: 15; d_gene: TRBD1; j_gene: TRBJ2-7; CDR3nt: TGTGCCAGCAGCGCGTCCGGGACAGGGCCCTACGAGCAGTACTTC; CDR3aa: CASSASGTGPYEQYF
v_gene: TRBV5-1; abundance: NA; len: 18; d_gene: TRBD2; j_gene: TRBJ2-5; CDR3nt: TGCGCCAGCAGCTTGTATGGGACTAGCGGGGGATACCAAGAGACCCAGTACTTC; CDR3aa: CASSLYGTSGGYQETQYF
v_gene: TRBV5-1; abundance: few; len: 15; d_gene: TRBD1; j_gene: TRBJ2-1; CDR3nt: TGCGCCAGCAGCTTGTTGTCAGGGGGCGGGAATGAGCAGTTCTTC; CDR3aa: CASSLLSGGGNEQFF
v_gene: TRBV5-4; abundance: once; len: 13; d_gene: TRBD1; j_gene: TRBJ1-2; CDR3nt: TGTGCCAGCAGCTTAACAGGGGCGGGAGGCTACACCTTC; CDR3aa: CASSLTGAGGYTF
v_gene: TRBV7-3; abundance: NA; len: 16; d_gene: TRBD1; j_gene: TRBJ2-2; CDR3nt: TGTGCCAGCAGCTTAATGGCAGGGGGCAAGGGCGGGGAGCTGTTTTTT; CDR3aa: CASSLMAGGKGGELFF
v_gene: TRBV6-5; abundance: few; len: 13; d_gene: NA; j_gene: TRBJ2-7; CDR3nt: TGTGCCAGCAGAGGACAGGGAGGGAACGAGCAGTACTTC; CDR3aa: CASRGQGGNEQYF
v_gene: TRBV28; abundance: NA; len: 15; d_gene: NA; j_gene: TRBJ1-5; CDR3nt: TGTGCCAGCAGTTTAAGCGGTTATAGCAATCAGCCCCAGCATTTT; CDR3aa: CASSLSGYSNQPQHF
v_gene: TRBV9; abundance: NA; len: 15; d_gene: TRBD2; j_gene: TRBJ2-7; CDR3nt: TGTGCCAGCAGCGTAAGACTAGCGGGAGAAGACGAGCAGTACTTC; CDR3aa: CASSVRLAGEDEQYF
v_gene: TRBV9; abundance: NA; len: 14; d_gene: NA; j_gene: TRBJ2-7; CDR3nt: TGTGCCAGCAGCCCCGCGGGGGCAGCCTACGAGCAGTACTTC; CDR3aa: CASSPAGAAYEQYF
v_gene: TRBV19; abundance: NA; len: 15; d_gene: TRBD2; j_gene: TRBJ2-3; CDR3nt: TGTGCCAGTAGTATCGGCGGGGGGGCCCCAGATACGCAGTATTTT; CDR3aa: CASSIGGGAPDTQYF
v_gene: TRBV7-2; abundance: NA; len: 15; d_gene: NA; j_gene: TRBJ2-3; CDR3nt: TGTGCCAGCAGCTTAGCAGGACTGCCCGCCGGTACGCAGTATTTT; CDR3aa: CASSLAGLPAGTQYF
v_gene: TRBV5-1; abundance: NA; len: 16; d_gene: NA; j_gene: TRBJ1-4; CDR3nt: TGCGCCAGCAGCAGGGGGACGGGCCGCTCTAATGAAAAACTGTTTTTT; CDR3aa: CASSRGTGRSNEKLFF
v_gene: TRBV19; abundance: few; len: 15; d_gene: NA; j_gene: TRBJ2-1; CDR3nt: TGTGCCAGTAGTATGGTAGGGAGCTCCTACAATGAGCAGTTCTTC; CDR3aa: CASSMVGSSYNEQFF
v_gene: TRBV9; abundance: NA; len: 14; d_gene: TRBD1; j_gene: TRBJ1-2; CDR3nt: TGTGCCAGCACATTGGACAGGGGGCAGGATGGCTACACCTTC; CDR3aa: CASTLDRGQDGYTF
v_gene: TRBV7-2; abundance: once; len: 15; d_gene: TRBD1; j_gene: TRBJ1-2; CDR3nt: TGTGCCAGCAGCTCCCCCGGACAGGGGAACGTTGGCTACACCTTC; CDR3aa: CASSSPGQGNVGYTF
v_gene: TRBV7-2; abundance: NA; len: 13; d_gene: TRBD2; j_gene: TRBJ2-5; CDR3nt: TGTGCCAGCAGCTTAGCGCGGGAGCAGACCCAGTACTTC; CDR3aa: CASSLAREQTQYF
v_gene: TRBV10-2; abundance: NA; len: 16; d_gene: TRBD2; j_gene: TRBJ2-3; CDR3nt: TGCGCCAGCAGTCCTCGACTAGCGGGCAGCACAGATACGCAGTATTTT; CDR3aa: CASSPRLAGSTDTQYF
v_gene: TRBV7-2; abundance: NA; len: 14; d_gene: NA; j_gene: TRBJ1-2; CDR3nt: TGTGCCAGCAGCTTACACCAGGGGAGTCCTGGCTACACCTTC; CDR3aa: CASSLHQGSPGYTF
v_gene: TRBV2; abundance: few; len: 15; d_gene: TRBD2; j_gene: TRBJ2-1; CDR3nt: TGTGCCAGCAGTGACGAGCGGGGGGTCCTCAATGAGCAGTTCTTC; CDR3aa: CASSDERGVLNEQFF
v_gene: TRBV9; abundance: NA; len: 19; d_gene: TRBD2; j_gene: TRBJ2-2; CDR3nt: TGTGCCAGCAGCGTAGCTACGGGGACTAGCGGGAGGCCGGCCGGGGAGCTGTTTTTT; CDR3aa: CASSVATGTSGRPAGELFF
v_gene: TRBV19; abundance: NA; len: 16; d_gene: NA; j_gene: TRBJ2-6; CDR3nt: TGTGCCAGTAGTCGGTCCGTCGACTCTGGGGCCAACGTCCTGACTTTC; CDR3aa: CASSRSVDSGANVLTF
v_gene: TRBV12-2; abundance: NA; len: 16; d_gene: NA; j_gene: TRBJ1-4; CDR3nt: TGTGCAAGTCGCTTTGAGACCGGGACATGGAGGGAAAAACTGTTTTTT; CDR3aa: CASRFETGTWREKLFF
v_gene: TRBV5-1; abundance: NA; len: 14; d_gene: NA; j_gene: TRBJ2-3; CDR3nt: TGCGCCAGCAGCGCGGCGGGATTCACAGATACGCAGTATTTT; CDR3aa: CASSAAGFTDTQYF
v_gene: TRBV7-9; abundance: NA; len: 16; d_gene: NA; j_gene: TRBJ2-3; CDR3nt: TGTGCCAGCAGCTTACACGGGGGACCCAGCACAGATACGCAGTATTTT; CDR3aa: CASSLHGGPSTDTQYF
v_gene: TRBV12-5; abundance: NA; len: 16; d_gene: TRBD1; j_gene: TRBJ2-1; CDR3nt: TGTGCTAGTGGTTTGGACTCCGGGACAGGGAGCTCTGAGCAGTTCTTC; CDR3aa: CASGLDSGTGSSEQFF
v_gene: TRBV18; abundance: NA; len: 14; d_gene: TRBD1; j_gene: TRBJ2-5; CDR3nt: TGTGCCAGCTCACCACGGGACAGCCAAGAGACCCAGTACTTC; CDR3aa: CASSPRDSQETQYF
v_gene: TRBV6-5; abundance: NA; len: 16; d_gene: TRBD1; j_gene: TRBJ1-2; CDR3nt: TGTGCCAGCAGTTACTCGATGAGGCAGGGGGCGAGAGGCTACACCTTC; CDR3aa: CASSYSMRQGARGYTF
v_gene: TRBV6-6; abundance: NA; len: 13; d_gene: NA; j_gene: TRBJ1-1; CDR3nt: TGTGCCAGCAGTTTTAGCCGGGACACTGAAGCTTTCTTT; CDR3aa: CASSFSRDTEAFF
v_gene: TRBV4-3; abundance: NA; len: 16; d_gene: TRBD2; j_gene: TRBJ2-3; CDR3nt: TGCGCCAGCAGCCAAGTCCGGGGGAGGGCCACAGATACGCAGTATTTT; CDR3aa: CASSQVRGRATDTQYF
v_gene: TRBV28; abundance: NA; len: 20; d_gene: TRBD1; j_gene: TRBJ1-5; CDR3nt: TGTGCCAGCAGTTTAGGGGCACCTAGGACAGGACAGGGGCTGGATCAGCCCCAGCATTTT; CDR3aa: CASSLGAPRTGQGLDQPQHF
v_gene: TRBV5-1; abundance: NA; len: 19; d_gene: TRBD2; j_gene: TRBJ2-3; CDR3nt: TGCGCCAGCAGCTTGGACTTTTACCGGACTAGCCTAGGGGGTGCTACGCAGTATTTT; CDR3aa: CASSLDFYRTSLGGATQYF
v_gene: TRBV28; abundance: NA; len: 13; d_gene: TRBD2; j_gene: TRBJ2-1; CDR3nt: TGTGCCACTAACCTACCGGGGGGGAATGAGCAGTTCTTC; CDR3aa: CATNLPGGNEQFF